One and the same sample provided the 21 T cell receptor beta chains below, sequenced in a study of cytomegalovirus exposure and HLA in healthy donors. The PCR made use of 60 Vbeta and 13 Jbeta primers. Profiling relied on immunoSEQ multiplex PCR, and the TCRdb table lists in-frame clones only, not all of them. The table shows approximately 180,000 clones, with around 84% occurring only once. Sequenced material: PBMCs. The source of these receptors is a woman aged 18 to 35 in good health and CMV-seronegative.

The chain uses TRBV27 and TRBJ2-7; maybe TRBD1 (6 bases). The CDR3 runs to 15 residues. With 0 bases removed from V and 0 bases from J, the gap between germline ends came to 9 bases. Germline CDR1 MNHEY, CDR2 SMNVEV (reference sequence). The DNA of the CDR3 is TGTGCCAGCAGTTTATCGACAGGATACTCCTACGAGCAGTACTTC. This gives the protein CASSLSTGYSYEQYF.

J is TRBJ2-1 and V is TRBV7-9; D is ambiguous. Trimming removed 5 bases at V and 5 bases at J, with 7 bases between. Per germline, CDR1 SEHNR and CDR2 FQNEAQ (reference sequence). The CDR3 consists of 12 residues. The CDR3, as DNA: TGTGCCAGCAGCGCCAACAACAATGAGCAGTTCTTC. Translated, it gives CASSANNNEQFF.

CDR3 DNA: TGTGCCAGCAGCCCCACCGAGAGGACAGGGGGCTCTACTGACTATGGCTACACCTTC. Translation: CASSPTERTGGSTDYGYTF. The rearrangement joins TRBV11-2 to TRBJ1-2; 11 nucleotides line up with TRBD1. The CDR3 covers 19 residues. CDR1 is SGHAT, CDR2 FQNNGV, per germline. V shed 5 bases, J shed 3 bases, and the junction held 17 bases outside the gene matches. The variable domain in full, completed from reference TRBV11-2 and TRBJ1-2, reads EAGVAQSPRYKIIEKRQSVAFWCNPISGHATLYWYQQILGQGPKLLIQFQNNGVVDDSQLPKDRFSAERLKGVDSTLKIQPAKLEDSAVYLCASSPTERTGGSTDYGYTFGSGTRLTVV.

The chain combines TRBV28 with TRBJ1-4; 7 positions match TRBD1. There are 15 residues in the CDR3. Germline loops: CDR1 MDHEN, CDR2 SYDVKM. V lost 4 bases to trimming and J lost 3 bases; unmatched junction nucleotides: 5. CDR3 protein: CASSSGTASNEKLFF. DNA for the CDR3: TGTGCCAGCAGTTCAGGGACAGCCTCTAATGAAAAACTGTTTTTT.

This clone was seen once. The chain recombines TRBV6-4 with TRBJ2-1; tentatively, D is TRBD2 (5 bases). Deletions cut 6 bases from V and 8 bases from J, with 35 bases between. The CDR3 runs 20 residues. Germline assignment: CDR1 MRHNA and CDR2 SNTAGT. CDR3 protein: CASRTHYRPDLVYNGYEQFF. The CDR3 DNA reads TGTGCCAGCAGGACACATTATCGGCCGGACTTGGTATATAATGGCTATGAGCAGTTCTTC.

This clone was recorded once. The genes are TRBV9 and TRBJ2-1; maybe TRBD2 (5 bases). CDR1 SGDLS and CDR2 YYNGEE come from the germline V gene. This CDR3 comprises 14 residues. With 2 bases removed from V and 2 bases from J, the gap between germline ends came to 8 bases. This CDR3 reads CASSVGGPYNEQFF. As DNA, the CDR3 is TGTGCCAGCAGCGTTGGCGGGCCCTACAATGAGCAGTTCTTC. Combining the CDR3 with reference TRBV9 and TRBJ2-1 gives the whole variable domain DSGVTQTPKHLITATGQRVTLRCSPRSGDLSVYWYQQSLDQGLQFLIQYYNGEERAKGNILERFSAQQFPDLHSELNLSSLELGDSALYFCASSVGGPYNEQFFGPGTRLTVL.

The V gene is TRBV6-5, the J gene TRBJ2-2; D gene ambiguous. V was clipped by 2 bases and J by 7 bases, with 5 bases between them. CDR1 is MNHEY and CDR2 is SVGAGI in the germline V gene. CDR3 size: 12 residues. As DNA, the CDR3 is TGTGCCAGCAGTTACGGGCTCGGGGAGCTGTTTTTT. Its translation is CASSYGLGELFF.

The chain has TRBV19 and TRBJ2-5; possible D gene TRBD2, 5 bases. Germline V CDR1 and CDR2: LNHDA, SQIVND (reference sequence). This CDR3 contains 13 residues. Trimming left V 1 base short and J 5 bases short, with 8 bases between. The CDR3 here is CASSIAPGETQYF. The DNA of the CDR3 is TGTGCCAGTAGTATAGCCCCGGGGGAGACCCAGTACTTC.

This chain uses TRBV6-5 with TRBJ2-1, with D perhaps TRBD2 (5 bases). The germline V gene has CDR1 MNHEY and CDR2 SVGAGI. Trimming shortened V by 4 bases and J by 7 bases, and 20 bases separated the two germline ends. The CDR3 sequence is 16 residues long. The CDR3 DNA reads TGTGCCAGCAGTTCCGGATTAATAGCGTCTTTTAATGAGCAGTTCTTC. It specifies CASSSGLIASFNEQFF.

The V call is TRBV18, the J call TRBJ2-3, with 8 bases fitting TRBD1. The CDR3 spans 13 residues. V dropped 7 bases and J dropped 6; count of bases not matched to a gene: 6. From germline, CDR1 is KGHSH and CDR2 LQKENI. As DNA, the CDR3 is TGTGCCAGCTTAACGGGACAGGTGGATACGCAGTATTTT. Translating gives CASLTGQVDTQYF.

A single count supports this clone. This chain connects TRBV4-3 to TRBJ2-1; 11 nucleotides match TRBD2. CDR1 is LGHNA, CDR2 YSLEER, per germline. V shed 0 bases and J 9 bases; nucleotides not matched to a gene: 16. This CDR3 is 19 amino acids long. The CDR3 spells CASSQDSKLAGASSSEQFF. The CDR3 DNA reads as TGCGCCAGCAGCCAAGATAGTAAACTAGCGGGAGCATCTTCGAGTGAGCAGTTCTTC.

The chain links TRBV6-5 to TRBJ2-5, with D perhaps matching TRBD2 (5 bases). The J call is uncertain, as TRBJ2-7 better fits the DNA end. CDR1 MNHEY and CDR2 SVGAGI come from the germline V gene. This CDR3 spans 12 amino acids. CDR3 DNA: TGTGCCAGCAAATCTAGCCCCGTCGAGCAGTACTTC. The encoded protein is CASKSSPVEQYF.

CDR3 amino acids: CASSEGAWEAFF. CDR3 coding DNA: TGCGCCAGCAGTGAAGGGGCCTGGGAAGCTTTCTTT. The chain employs TRBV10-2 and TRBJ1-1, with D perhaps matching TRBD1 (5 bases). CDR1 WSHSY and CDR2 SAAADI come from the germline V gene. The CDR3 loop spans 12 amino acids. V lost 3 bases and J 8 bases, leaving 10 bases between the germline ends.

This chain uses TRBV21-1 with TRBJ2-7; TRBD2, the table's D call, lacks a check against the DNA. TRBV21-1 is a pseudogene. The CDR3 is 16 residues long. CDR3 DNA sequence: TGTGCCAGCAGCAAAGAAAGGGTAGCGGATTACTACGAGCAGTACTTC. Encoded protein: CASSKERVADYYEQYF.

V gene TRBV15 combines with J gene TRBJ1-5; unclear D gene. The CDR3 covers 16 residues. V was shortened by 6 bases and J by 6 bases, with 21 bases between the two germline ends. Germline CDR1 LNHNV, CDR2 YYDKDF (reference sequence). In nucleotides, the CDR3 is TGTGCCACCAGTCTATCCCCCCCGGGGATAGGTCAGCCCCAGCATTTT. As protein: CATSLSPPGIGQPQHF.

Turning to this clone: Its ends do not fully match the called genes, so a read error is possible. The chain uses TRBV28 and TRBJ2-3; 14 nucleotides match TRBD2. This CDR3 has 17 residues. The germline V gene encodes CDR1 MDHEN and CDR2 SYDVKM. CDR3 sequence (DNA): TGTGCCGGCAGTTTACCCTTCGGACTAGCGGGAGGCGATACGCAGTATTTT. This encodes CAGSLPFGLAGGDTQYF.

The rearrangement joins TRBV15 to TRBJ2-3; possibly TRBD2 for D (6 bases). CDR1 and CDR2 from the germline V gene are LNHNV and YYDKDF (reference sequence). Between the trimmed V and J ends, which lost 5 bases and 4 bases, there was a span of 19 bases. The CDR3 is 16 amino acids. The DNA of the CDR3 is TGTGCCACCAGCCTAAGGACTACCCTTGGGGCAGATACGCAGTATTTT. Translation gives CATSLRTTLGADTQYF.

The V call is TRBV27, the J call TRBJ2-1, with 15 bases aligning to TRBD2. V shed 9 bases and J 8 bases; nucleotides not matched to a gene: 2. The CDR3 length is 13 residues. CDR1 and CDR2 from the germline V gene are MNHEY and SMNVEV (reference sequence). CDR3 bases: TGTGCCAGTGGGACTAGCGGGAGGCATGAGCAGTTCTTC. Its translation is CASGTSGRHEQFF.

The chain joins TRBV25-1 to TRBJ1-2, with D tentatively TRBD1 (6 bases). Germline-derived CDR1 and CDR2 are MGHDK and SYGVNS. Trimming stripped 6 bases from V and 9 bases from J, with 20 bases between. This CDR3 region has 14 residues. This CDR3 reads CASSHRTAPLSYTF. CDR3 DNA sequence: TGTGCCAGCAGCCATCGGACAGCCCCCTTGAGCTACACCTTC.

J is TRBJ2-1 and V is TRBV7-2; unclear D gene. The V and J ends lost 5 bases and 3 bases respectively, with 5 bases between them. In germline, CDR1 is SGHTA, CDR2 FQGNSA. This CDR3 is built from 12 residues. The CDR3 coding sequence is TGTGCCAGCAGCCTTAACTACAATGAGCAGTTCTTC. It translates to CASSLNYNEQFF.

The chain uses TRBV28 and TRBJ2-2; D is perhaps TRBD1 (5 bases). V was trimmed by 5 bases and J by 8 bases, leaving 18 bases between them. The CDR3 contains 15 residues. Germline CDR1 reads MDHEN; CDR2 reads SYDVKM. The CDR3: CASSTLQVGVGELFF. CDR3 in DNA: TGTGCCAGCAGTACCCTACAGGTCGGCGTGGGGGAGCTGTTTTTT.